These 18 T cell receptor beta chains share one sample of origin, sequenced in a study of spatial heterogeneity in lung cancer (dated by TCRdb to 2018 to 2020). Overall study outcomes, separate from this receptor: The number of expanded intratumoral alpha and beta TCRs correlated with the tumor nonsynonymous mutation count.

The sample's time point label, in plain terms: sample taken at primary tumor resection. The antigens for these receptors are not known. The library was built by means of 5' RACE. The instrument was a NextSeq 500. The public reads were quality trimmed at Q25 with fastp and then assembled into clones with MiXCR by TCRdb, keeping productive beta chains. Under each unique CDR3 protein, matching rows form one entry showing the most common genes and DNA. The sample table contains 7,300 or so distinct CDR3 sequences; only one count was recorded for roughly 8.8% of them. The top ten clones comprise 8.8% of the sample. The sample here was lung tumor tissue, taken at surgery. Receptors originate from a male donor with early-stage non-small cell lung cancer.

The chain uses TRBV2 and TRBJ2-5; no definite D call. The CDR3 totals 12 residues. The germline gives CDR1 SNHLY, CDR2 FYNNEI. V was pared by 1 base and J by 3 bases, with 3 bases between. The CDR3 DNA reads TGTGCCAGCAGTGAAGTAGAAGAGACCCAGTACTTC. This encodes CASSEVEETQYF. Drawing the rest from reference TRBV2 and TRBJ2-5, the complete variable domain is EPEVTQTPSHQVTQMGQEVILRCVPISNHLYFYWYRQILGQKVEFLVSFYNNEISEKSEIFDDQFSVERPDGSNFTLKIRSTKLEDSAMYFCASSEVEETQYFGPGTRLLVL.

The chain carries TRBV2 and TRBJ2-2; 7 bases map to TRBD2. Germline-derived CDR1 and CDR2 are SNHLY and FYNNEI. V shed 8 bases, J shed 5 bases, and the junction held 5 bases outside the gene matches. The CDR3 length is 13 residues. In nucleotides, the CDR3 is TGTGCCAGCCGCGGGAGTGAAACCGGGGAGCTGTTTTTT. It specifies CASRGSETGELFF.

J is TRBJ1-2 and V is TRBV4-2, with D maybe TRBD1 (5 bases). V was trimmed by 2 bases and J by 5 bases, leaving 12 bases between them. The CDR3 is made up of 14 amino acids. From germline, CDR1 is LGHNA and CDR2 YNFKEQ. In DNA form, the CDR3 reads TGTGCCAGCAGCCAACCCGGGACGGAGTATGGCTACACCTTC. This encodes CASSQPGTEYGYTF.

This clonotype is labeled as medium-sized. CDR3 sequence reads: CASSPTGKRASGSSSYNEQFF. CDR3 DNA sequence: TGTGCCAGCTCACCGACAGGGAAGAGGGCTAGCGGCTCCAGCTCCTACAATGAGCAGTTCTTC. The chain links TRBV18 to TRBJ2-1, with D perhaps given as TRBD1 or TRBD2 (7 bases each). V lost 3 bases to trimming and J lost 0 bases, with 27 bases between them. CDR1 and CDR2 from the germline V gene are KGHSH and LQKENI. The CDR3 sequence is 21 residues long.

This clonotype counts as medium-sized (0.01 to 0.1%). V usage is TRBV5-1 and J usage is TRBJ1-2; maybe TRBD1 (6 bases). The germline V gene encodes CDR1 SGHRS and CDR2 YFSETQ. The CDR3 length is 15 residues. The V end was cut by 0 bases, the J end by 2 bases, with 11 bases between. The CDR3 protein is CASSLETGGNYGYTF. The DNA of the CDR3 is TGCGCCAGCAGCTTGGAGACAGGCGGGAACTATGGCTACACCTTC. Full variable domain (remainder filled in from reference TRBV5-1 and TRBJ1-2): KAGVTQTPRYLIKTRGQQVTLSCSPISGHRSVSWYQQTPGQGLQFLFEYFSETQRNKGNFPGRFSGRQFSNSRSEMNVSTLELGDSALYLCASSLETGGNYGYTFGSGTRLTVV.

This clonotype is termed medium-sized (0.01 to 0.1%). The chain combines TRBV5-1 with TRBJ2-3; D might be TRBD2 (6 bases). Trimming cost V 0 bases and J 0 bases, with 11 bases left between them. The CDR3 covers 16 residues. From germline, CDR1 is SGHRS and CDR2 YFSETQ. CDR3 sequence (DNA): TGCGCCAGCAGCTTGGGACTCGGGAGTAGCACAGATACGCAGTATTTT. This translates into CASSLGLGSSTDTQYF.

This clonotype was seen at least ten times. The rearrangement links TRBV7-9 to TRBJ2-1; no clear D. The CDR3 covers 15 residues. From germline, CDR1 is SEHNR and CDR2 FQNEAQ (reference sequence). The V gene lost 5 bases and the J gene lost 5 bases, with 16 bases spanning the gap. The CDR3 sequence is CASSTVGVLDNEQFF. CDR3 nucleotides: TGTGCCAGCAGCACCGTAGGTGTCCTAGACAATGAGCAGTTCTTC.

This clonotype was counted ten times or more. This chain joins TRBV9 and TRBJ1-2; D is ambiguous. Germline CDR1 reads SGDLS; CDR2 reads YYNGEE. The CDR3 is 14 amino acids. With 0 bases removed from V and 0 bases from J, the gap between germline ends came to 6 bases. CDR3 DNA: TGTGCCAGCAGCGTAGAAGGTTCTAACTATGGCTACACCTTC. It translates to CASSVEGSNYGYTF.

This clonotype was seen ten or more times. This sequence joins TRBV27 and TRBJ1-2; TRBD1 aligns across 12 bases. The trim removed 4 bases at V and 5 bases at J, leaving 11 bases unmatched. The CDR3 is 17 residues long. Per germline, CDR1 MNHEY and CDR2 SMNVEV (reference sequence). The CDR3 spells CASSSGTGGAGFYGYTF. CDR3 bases: TGTGCCAGCAGTTCCGGGACAGGGGGCGCGGGGTTTTATGGCTACACCTTC.

This clonotype is categorized as medium-sized (0.01 to 0.1%). V gene TRBV5-4 combines with J gene TRBJ2-5; 7 bases map to TRBD1. Germline-derived CDR1 and CDR2 are SGHNT and YYREEE (reference sequence). This CDR3 spans 13 amino acids. Germline trimming cut 4 bases from V and 5 bases from J; bases unmatched to any gene: 5. This chain's CDR3 is CASSGDRRETQYF. In DNA, the CDR3 is TGTGCCAGCAGCGGGGACAGAAGGGAGACCCAGTACTTC. The complete variable domain, with remaining parts taken from reference TRBV5-4 and TRBJ2-5, reads ETGVTQSPTHLIKTRGQQVTLRCSSQSGHNTVSWYQQALGQGPQFIFQYYREEENGRGNFPPRFSGLQFPNYSSELNVNALELDDSALYLCASSGDRRETQYFGPGTRLLVL.

Ten or more counts support this clonotype. The chain has TRBV10-3 and TRBJ1-2; 7 bases align to TRBD1. The germline V gene encodes CDR1 ENHRY and CDR2 SYGVKD. V gave up 7 bases and J gave up 6 bases; unmatched junction bases: 11. This CDR3 spans 14 amino acids. The CDR3 region is CAITRDRAMNGYTF. The CDR3 bases are TGTGCCATCACCCGAGACAGGGCGATGAATGGCTACACCTTC.

By frequency in the sample, this clonotype is medium-sized. The J gene is TRBJ1-5, the V gene TRBV6-6; D is possibly TRBD1 (5 bases). V was shortened by 0 bases and J by 1 base, with 7 bases between the two germline ends. The germline V gene has CDR1 MNHNY and CDR2 SVGAGI (reference sequence). The CDR3 length is 15 residues. The chain's CDR3 is CASSYSGTSNQPQHF. CDR3 nucleotides: TGTGCCAGCAGTTACTCGGGGACCAGCAATCAGCCCCAGCATTTT.

This clonotype qualifies as medium-sized. The chain links TRBV7-3 to TRBJ2-3; D not resolved. The CDR3 contains 14 residues. CDR1 is SGHTA, CDR2 FQGTGA, per germline. V gave up 4 bases and J gave up 2 bases, with 10 bases separating them. CDR3 protein: CASSSPPHTDTQYF. The CDR3 region has the DNA TGTGCCAGCAGCTCACCTCCCCACACAGATACGCAGTATTTT.

This clonotype is classed as large. This sequence joins TRBV12-3 or TRBV12-4 and TRBJ2-7, with no clear D. With 3 bases removed from V and 7 bases from J, the gap between germline ends came to 7 bases. This CDR3 contains 11 residues. CDR3: CASSLGSEQYF. CDR3 nucleotide sequence: TGTGCCAGCAGTTTGGGCAGTGAGCAGTACTTC.

By frequency in the sample, this clonotype is medium-sized. The rearrangement uses TRBV7-9 and TRBJ1-1; the D is unclear. Germline assignment: CDR1 SEHNR and CDR2 FQNEAQ (reference sequence). The CDR3 covers 13 residues. Trimming stripped 1 base from V and 6 bases from J, with 9 bases between. The DNA of the CDR3 is TGTGCCAGCAGCTTAGAGGCAGGTGCTGAAGCTTTCTTT. It translates to CASSLEAGAEAFF. Together with reference TRBV7-9 and TRBJ1-1, the CDR3 gives the full variable domain: DTGVSQNPRHKITKRGQNVTFRCDPISEHNRLYWYRQTLGQGPEFLTYFQNEAQLEKSRLLSDRFSAERPKGSFSTLEIQRTEQGDSAMYLCASSLEAGAEAFFGQGTRLTVV.

Within the sample, this clonotype is medium-sized. The chain uses TRBV29-1 and TRBJ1-2; TRBD1 aligns across 7 bases. CDR1 is SQVTM and CDR2 is ANQGSEA in the germline V gene. V was pared by 6 bases and J by 0 bases, with 7 bases of the junction left unmatched. This CDR3 has 14 amino acids. The CDR3: CSVGTVYSNYGYTF. The DNA of the CDR3 is TGCAGCGTAGGGACAGTCTACTCTAACTATGGCTACACCTTC. Based on the CDR3 plus reference TRBV29-1 and TRBJ1-2, the full variable domain is SAVISQKPSRDICQRGTSLTIQCQVDSQVTMMFWYRQQPGQSLTLIATANQGSEATYESGFVIDKFPISRPNLTFSTLTVSNMSPEDSSIYLCSVGTVYSNYGYTFGSGTRLTVV.

In this sample, this clonotype is medium-sized. The chain links TRBV19 to TRBJ2-3; D not certain. CDR3 length equals 15 residues. Trimming left V 1 base short and J 3 bases short, with 11 bases between. Germline V gene sequence: CDR1 LNHDA, CDR2 SQIVND (reference sequence). The CDR3 is CASSIVGKVTDTQYF. The CDR3 bases are TGTGCCAGTAGTATAGTGGGGAAAGTTACAGATACGCAGTATTTT.

This clonotype was picked up many times. CDR3 in DNA: TGCAGTGCTAGCGGTTCCACCTACGAGCAGTACTTC. This translates into CSASGSTYEQYF. The rearrangement links TRBV20-1 to TRBJ2-7; D is unclear. From germline, CDR1 is DFQATT and CDR2 SNEGSKA (reference sequence). This CDR3 has 12 residues. The V gene lost 3 bases and the J gene lost 2 bases, with 8 bases spanning the gap.